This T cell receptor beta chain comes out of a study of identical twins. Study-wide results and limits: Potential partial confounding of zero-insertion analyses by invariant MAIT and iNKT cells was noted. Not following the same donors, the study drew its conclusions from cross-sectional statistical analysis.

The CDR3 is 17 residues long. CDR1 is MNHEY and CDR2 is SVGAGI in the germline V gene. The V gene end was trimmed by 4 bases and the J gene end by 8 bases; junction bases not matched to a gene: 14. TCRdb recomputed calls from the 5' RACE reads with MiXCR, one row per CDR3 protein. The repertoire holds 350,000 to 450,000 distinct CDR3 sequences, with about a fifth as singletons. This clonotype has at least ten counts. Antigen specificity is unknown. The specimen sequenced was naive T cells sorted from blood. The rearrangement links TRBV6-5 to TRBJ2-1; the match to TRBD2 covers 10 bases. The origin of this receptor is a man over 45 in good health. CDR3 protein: CASSSPSGGLWVDEQFF. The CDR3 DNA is TGTGCCAGCAGTTCCCCTAGCGGGGGACTTTGGGTTGATGAGCAGTTCTTC.